This entry concerns a single T cell receptor beta chain. The antigen this receptor binds is unknown. The sample holds no much larger clone one base away, and base qualities are not on file. The library relied on the immunoSEQ multiplex PCR assay. For the multiplex PCR, a mixture combining 60 forward primers for TCR Vbeta segments and 13 reverse primers for TCR Jbeta segments was used. The CDR3 region of rearranged TCR beta genes was amplified from genomic DNA with a multiplex PCR assay. Amplified TCR beta libraries were sequenced as 87-base-pair reads on the Illumina HiSeq System. As for the original processing: Across the 500 to 750 repertoires, a later analysis counted 78 million or so unique TCR beta chains, 9 million to 14 million of which were shared by at least two donors. Raw reads were error-corrected and collapsed into unique sequences by a nearest-neighbor algorithm in which closely related sequences were merged to remove PCR and sequencing errors. CDR3 sequences were aligned to IMGT reference sequences to assign V, D and J gene segments. Each retained sequence needed at least a six-nucleotide match to both a V gene segment and a J gene segment. A rearrangement was called productive if the CDR3 had no stop codons and remained in frame with V and J, and every other rearrangement was called non-productive. Following IMGT convention, CDR3 was defined as the stretch from the second conserved V-encoded cysteine to the conserved J-encoded phenylalanine. In an earlier analysis of approximately 590 of the donors, sequences lacking an unambiguous match to a single V gene segment were excluded. An earlier analysis of some 500 of the donors classified V segments as functional when productive rearrangements were above 56.7% and as segregating when the standard deviation between donors was above 5%. A statistical classification framework was built to diagnose cytomegalovirus status from the catalog of TCR beta chain sequences. In a later analysis, TCR nucleotide sequences were compared against IMGT/GENE-DB human TR gene sequences so that V and J genes could be assigned. In a later analysis, CDR3 sequences and most-parsimonious VDJ recombination scenarios were assigned using the TCRdist pipeline. In a later analysis, each TCR beta chain was defined by its CDR3 amino acid sequence together with its V-gene family, and reads without a unique V-gene family were excluded. In a later analysis, fewer than 600 highly shared, low-generation-probability nucleotide sequences were removed to address suspected cross-contamination and a sequencing artifact. For each public chain, a later analysis derived a clonal expansion index from normalized ranks of inferred template counts within each repertoire. In a later analysis, generation probabilities were computed with a VDJ recombination model fitted to out-of-frame rearrangements, and the resulting probabilities were checked against IGoR. Hypergeometric tests were used in a later analysis to score TCR-TCR, TCR-HLA and TCR-CMV co-occurrence, with a repertoire-size bias correction applied to the TCR pairs. To estimate false discovery rates, a later analysis permuted the HLA or CMV assignments 20 times. A later analysis grouped co-occurring TCRs with DBSCAN, adding TCRdist sequence similarity when clustering within HLA-allele-positive subsets. Co-occurrence clustering excluded repertoires with fewer than 30,000 or more than 120,000 public chains, plus five with anomalous nucleotide sharing. The immuneACCESS repertoire file appears here via TCRdb, limited to in-frame rearrangements. These files lack a portion of the clones; in checked studies, under half of the deficit traces to unresolved V genes, and the cause of the others is not known. V and J calls and clone size are as listed in that table; D and trimming were resolved from the DNA. Present in this sample are over 150,000 clones, over 60% of which were seen just once. Clones ranked in the top ten supply approximately 4% of the sample.

The cohort comprised 550 to 700 healthy bone marrow donors. All cohort members were sampled while nominally healthy, although unrecorded immune exposures were likely present. The donor tested CMV seronegative and was one of the 352 seronegative cohort members. A peripheral blood sample was collected from each donor, and TCR beta sequencing was performed on peripheral blood mononuclear cells. Genomic DNA extraction from the blood cell samples was performed with the Qiagen DNeasy Blood Extraction Kit. This sample stems from a study of cytomegalovirus exposure and HLA in healthy donors (dated 2017 in TCRdb). Regarding the study in general: An earlier analysis of approximately 640 of the donors reported about 250 Gb of sequence data and roughly 100 million unique TCR beta sequences from about 179 million T cells. Approximately 310 gigabases of sequencing data and some 85 million unique TCR sequences were included in an early release covering roughly 600 HLA-typed donors. Of the roughly 390 genotyped donors, approximately 83% fell in the genetic ancestry cluster associated with self-reported Caucasian donors. The aim of the study was to test whether cataloging public T cell receptors could identify signatures of past pathogen exposure. Using immunosequencing, the study profiled T cell repertoires from fewer than 850 subjects and related those repertoires to cytomegalovirus serostatus. Along with the approximately 700-subject first cohort, a separate validation cohort of approximately 110 different subjects was used. To predict cytomegalovirus infection status, the study combined high-throughput TCR immunosequencing, statistical association of individual TCRs with disease status, and machine learning. A later analysis re-analyzed previously published TCR beta repertoires from approximately 670 donors and added high-resolution HLA genotyping to study TCR occurrence patterns. The later analysis used no new phenotypic data to find candidate immune exposures, relying instead on TCR beta sequences and their occurrence across donors. To decide whether each TCR beta V gene segment behaved as functional or pseudogenic, an earlier analysis of some 580 of the donors relied on high-throughput TCR beta sequencing. Donor age, sex, ethnicity and CMV serostatus were compiled together with the repertoire data. A later genetic analysis took genome-wide SNP genotypes for about 55% of the 666 donors and used that subset as a discovery cohort. All discovery cohort repertoires had been generated on a single sequencing platform. Class I and class II HLA loci were covered by the typing at four-digit resolution. Typing coverage differed by locus: A, B, C, DRB1 and DQB1 were typed in about 620-630 donors, DQA1 in 522, DPA1 in roughly 590, and DPB1 in just under 490. Roughly 5 DR-DQ haplotypes were handled as single units for association and clustering, since linkage in the cohort was strong. Among roughly 400 genotyped donors of the cohort, an average of approximately 200,000 unique TCR beta nucleotide sequences was sequenced per donor, of which roughly 17% were non-productive. Study-level results and caveats: Several of the top co-occurrence clusters appeared to be linked to parvovirus B19, influenza, CMV and Epstein-Barr virus, according to a later analysis. The classifier was reported to diagnose cytomegalovirus status with high specificity and sensitivity in both the original cohort and the validation cohort. An association between a missense DCLRE1C variant and V-gene and J-gene trimming of TCR beta chains was found in a later genetic analysis and replicated in an independent cohort. Some 16 rarely observed V segments, including chromosome 9 orphons, were excluded from the earlier analysis of several hundred of the donors because counts were too low. Three of the identified cytomegalovirus-associated TCR beta chains were confirmed in vitro to be specific for cytomegalovirus antigens. The 87-base-pair reads could not distinguish some IMGT-functional V segments, including TRBV6-2 and TRBV6-3, so those segments were excluded. In a later analysis, the rate of TCR association differed among HLA loci, with DRB1 alleles having the most associated TCRs and HLA-C alleles having the fewest. A later genetic analysis reported fewer N-insertions in productive TCRs among donors in an Asian-associated ancestry cluster than the roughly 690-donor mean. Correlated functional status among segregating V segments might be attributable to linkage disequilibrium, but an unknown experimental factor could not be ruled out. Broadly in line with IMGT annotations, most TCR beta V segments showed up in productive rearrangements about 87% or about 30% of the time in an earlier analysis of approximately 640 of the donors. Across donors, most TCR sequences were observed very rarely, whereas some public TCRs were present in many individuals. This cohort had only TCR beta chains sequenced, and the lack of alpha or paired-chain data limited which features could be detected. A cluster of highly shared sequence variants was judged likely to represent a technical artifact of the sequencing pipeline. Immune exposure information for the cohort was limited to CMV serostatus. A later analysis found that HLA-associated TCR beta chains were more clonally expanded and had lower generation probabilities than equally common non-associated chains. Because HLA typing was missing for some donors at each locus, association tests included only the typed subset. Sequencing depth was assumed to be roughly uniform across donors in the presence/absence analyses, though that assumption may not hold. The authors suggested that the approach could potentially be generalized to other disease states and immunological phenotypes. The study listed over 150 TCR beta chains as associated with cytomegalovirus. A further reported finding was that TCR beta sequences accurately predicted the HLA-A and HLA-B alleles for most subjects in the first cohort. Specific HLA alleles were associated with about 17,000 TCR beta sequences at a false discovery rate of 0.05 in a later analysis. Most CMV-associated TCR beta chains appeared to be HLA-restricted in a later analysis, and the HLA associations seemed to be driven largely by CMV exposure. Assigning TCR associations to individual alleles was difficult when HLA alleles, especially DR and DQ, strongly co-occurred.

Trimming costs V 0 bases and J 4 bases, and their ends lie 19 bases apart. CDR3 length: 17 amino acids, cysteine to phenylalanine. CDR3 DNA only is kept here, 51 bases in frame from base 1. In the germline V gene, CDR1 corresponds to SGHRS and CDR2 to YFSETQ. Sequenced sample: PBMCs. The chain is assembled from TRBV5-1 and TRBJ1-1; tentative D gene TRBD1, with 5 bases matching. This receptor was identified in a middle-aged woman in good health and CMV-seronegative. The DNA sequence is TGCGCCAGCAGCTTGGAAGGGCAGGGCCAAAGGGGCACTGAAGCTTTCTTT. It codes for CASSLEGQGQRGTEAFF.